This T cell receptor beta chain was profiled in a study of shared clonotypes between healthy human individuals. Looking at the study overall: The donors, two women and a few men, were aged 18 to 49. Study findings and constraints: Owing to a small donor count, the genetic and exposure-history diversity represented was limited. Read depth was anticipated to influence clonotype sharing among donors.

Trimming removed 5 bases at V and 0 bases at J, with 11 bases between. The CDR3 length is 15 residues. The germline V gene has CDR1 MNHEY and CDR2 SMNVEV (reference sequence). A remark on this clone: Its antigen is not known.

Naive CD8 cells lacked CD45RO and underwent positive selection for CCR7, leaving out terminally differentiated effector memory CD45RA+ cells. The material for each subset, its genomic DNA, was split evenly across several immunoSEQ plates. Produced via immunoSEQ multiplex PCR; TCRdb's table is partial and in-frame only. Altogether roughly 810,000 clones are present, roughly 96% being singletons, with the ten largest covering around 0.21%. The J gene is TRBJ1-3, the V gene TRBV27; possible D gene TRBD1, 5 bases. The material sequenced was naive CD8+ T cells sorted from blood. This TCR was recovered from a man aged 25-45 years in good health. The CDR3 reads CASSPQGVSGNTIYF. CDR3 sequence (DNA): TGTGCCAGCAGTCCCCAGGGTGTCTCTGGAAACACCATATATTTT.